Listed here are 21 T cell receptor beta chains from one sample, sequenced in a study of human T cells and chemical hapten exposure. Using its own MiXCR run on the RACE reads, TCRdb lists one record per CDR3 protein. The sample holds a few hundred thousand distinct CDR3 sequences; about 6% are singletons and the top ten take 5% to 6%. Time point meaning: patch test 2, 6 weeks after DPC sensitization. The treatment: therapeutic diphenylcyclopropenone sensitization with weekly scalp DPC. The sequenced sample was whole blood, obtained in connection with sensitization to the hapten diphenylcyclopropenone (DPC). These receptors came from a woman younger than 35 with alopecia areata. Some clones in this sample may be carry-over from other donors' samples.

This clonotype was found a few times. The CDR3 DNA is TGTGCCAGCAGCCAACCACCTCTAGGGACTACCATCACAGATACGCAGTATTTT. Translated, it gives CASSQPPLGTTITDTQYF. The J gene is TRBJ2-3, the V gene TRBV4-2; 7 nucleotides match TRBD2. The CDR3 extends over 18 amino acids. The V gene's germline CDR1 is LGHNA and CDR2 YNFKEQ. After removal of 2 bases from V and 2 bases from J, the junction contained 13 bases not matched to a gene.

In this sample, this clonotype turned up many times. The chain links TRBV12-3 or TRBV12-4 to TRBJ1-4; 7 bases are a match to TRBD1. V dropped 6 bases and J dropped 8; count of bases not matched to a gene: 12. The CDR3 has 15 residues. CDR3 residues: CASREQGLKGEKLFF. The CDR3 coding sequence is TGTGCCAGCAGGGAACAGGGGTTAAAAGGGGAAAAACTGTTTTTT.

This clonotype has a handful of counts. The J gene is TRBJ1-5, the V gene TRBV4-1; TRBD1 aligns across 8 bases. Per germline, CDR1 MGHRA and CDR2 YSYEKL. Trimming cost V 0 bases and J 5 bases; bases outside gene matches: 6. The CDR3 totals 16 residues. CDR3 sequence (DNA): TGCGCCAGCAGCCAAGATAGGGGACAGGCCCATCAGCCCCAGCATTTT. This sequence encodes CASSQDRGQAHQPQHF.

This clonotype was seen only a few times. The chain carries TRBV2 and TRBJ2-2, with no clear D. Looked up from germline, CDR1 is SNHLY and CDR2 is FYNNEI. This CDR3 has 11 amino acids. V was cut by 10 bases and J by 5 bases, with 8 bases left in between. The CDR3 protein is CATDITGELFF. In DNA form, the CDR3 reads TGTGCCACCGATATAACCGGGGAGCTGTTTTTT.

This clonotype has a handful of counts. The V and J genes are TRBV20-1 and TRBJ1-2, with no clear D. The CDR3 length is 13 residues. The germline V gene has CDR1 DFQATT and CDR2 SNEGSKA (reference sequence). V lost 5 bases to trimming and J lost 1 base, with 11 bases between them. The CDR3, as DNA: TGCAGTGCTCGACGACGGGATAACTATGGCTACACCTTC. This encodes CSARRRDNYGYTF.

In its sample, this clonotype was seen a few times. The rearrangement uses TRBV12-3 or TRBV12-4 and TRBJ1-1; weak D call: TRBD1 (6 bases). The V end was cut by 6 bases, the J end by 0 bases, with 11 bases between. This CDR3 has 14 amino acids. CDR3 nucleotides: TGTGCCAGCAGCACCGGGACACTGAACACTGAAGCTTTCTTT. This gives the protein CASSTGTLNTEAFF.

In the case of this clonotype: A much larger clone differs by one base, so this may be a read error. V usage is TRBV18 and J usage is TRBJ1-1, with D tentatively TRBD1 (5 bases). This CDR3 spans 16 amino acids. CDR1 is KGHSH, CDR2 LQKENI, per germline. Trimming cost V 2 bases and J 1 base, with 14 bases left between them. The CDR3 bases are TGTGCCAGCTCACCAACCCTTTCGGACAAGAACACTGAAGCTTTCTTT. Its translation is CASSPTLSDKNTEAFF. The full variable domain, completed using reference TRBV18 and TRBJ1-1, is NAGVMQNPRHLVRRRGQEARLRCSPMKGHSHVYWYRQLPEEGLKFMVYLQKENIIDESGMPKERFSAEFPKEGPSILRIQQVVRGDSAAYFCASSPTLSDKNTEAFFGQGTRLTVV.

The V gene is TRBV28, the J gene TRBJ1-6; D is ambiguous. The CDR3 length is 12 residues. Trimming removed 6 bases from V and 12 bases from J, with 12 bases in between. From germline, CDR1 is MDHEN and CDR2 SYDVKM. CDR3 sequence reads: CASSPEVGPLHF. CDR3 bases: TGTGCCAGCAGCCCAGAGGTGGGACCCCTCCACTTT.

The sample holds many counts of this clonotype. The CDR3 DNA reads as TGTGCCAGCAGCCAACACGACTATGGCTACACCTTC. Encoded protein: CASSQHDYGYTF. J is TRBJ1-2 and V is TRBV3-1; D remains unclear. V was trimmed by 2 bases and J by 3 bases, leaving 4 bases between them. CDR1 and CDR2 from the germline V gene are LGHDT and YNNKEL (reference sequence). This CDR3 comprises 12 residues.

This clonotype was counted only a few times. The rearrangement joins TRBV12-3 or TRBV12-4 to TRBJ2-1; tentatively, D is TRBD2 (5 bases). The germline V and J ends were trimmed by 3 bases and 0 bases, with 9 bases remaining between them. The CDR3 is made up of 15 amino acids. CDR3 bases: TGTGCCAGCAGTTTGTTAGCGAGCTCCTACAATGAGCAGTTCTTC. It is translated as CASSLLASSYNEQFF.

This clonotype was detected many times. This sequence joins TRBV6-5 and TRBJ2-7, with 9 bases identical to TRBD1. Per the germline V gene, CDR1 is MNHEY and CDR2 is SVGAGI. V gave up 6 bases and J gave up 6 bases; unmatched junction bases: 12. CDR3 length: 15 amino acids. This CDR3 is CASRPTGTGFGEQYF. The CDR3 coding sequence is TGTGCCAGCAGACCCACCGGGACAGGGTTTGGCGAGCAGTACTTC.

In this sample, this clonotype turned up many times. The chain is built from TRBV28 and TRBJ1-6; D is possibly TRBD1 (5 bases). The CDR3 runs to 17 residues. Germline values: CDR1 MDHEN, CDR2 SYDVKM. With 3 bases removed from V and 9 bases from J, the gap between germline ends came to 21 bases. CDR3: CASSLEPGTPAISPLHF. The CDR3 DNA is TGTGCCAGCAGTTTGGAACCCGGGACTCCCGCGATTTCACCCCTCCACTTT.

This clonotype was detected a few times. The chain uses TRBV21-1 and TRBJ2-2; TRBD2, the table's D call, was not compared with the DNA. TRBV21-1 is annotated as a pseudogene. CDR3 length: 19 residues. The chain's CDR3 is CASSGNALAGFANTGELFF. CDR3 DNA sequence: TGTGCCAGCAGCGGGAACGCACTAGCGGGGTTCGCGAACACCGGGGAGCTGTTTTTT.

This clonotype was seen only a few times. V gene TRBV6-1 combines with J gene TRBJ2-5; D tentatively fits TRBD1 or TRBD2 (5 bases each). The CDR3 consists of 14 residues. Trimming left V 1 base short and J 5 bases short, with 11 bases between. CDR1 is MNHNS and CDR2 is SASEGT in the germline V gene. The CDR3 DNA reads TGTGCCAGCAGTGAAGAGCCCAGGGAGGAGACCCAGTACTTC. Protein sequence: CASSEEPREETQYF.

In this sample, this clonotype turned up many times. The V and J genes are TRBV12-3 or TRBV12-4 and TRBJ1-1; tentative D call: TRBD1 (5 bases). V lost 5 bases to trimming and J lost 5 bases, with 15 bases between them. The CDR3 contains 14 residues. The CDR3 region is CASSVVGGGTEAFF. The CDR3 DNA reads TGTGCCAGCAGTGTAGTCGGGGGGGGAACTGAAGCTTTCTTT.

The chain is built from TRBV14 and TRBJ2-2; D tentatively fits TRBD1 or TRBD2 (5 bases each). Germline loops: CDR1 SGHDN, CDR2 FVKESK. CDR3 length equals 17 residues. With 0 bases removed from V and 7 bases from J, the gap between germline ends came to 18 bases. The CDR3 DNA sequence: TGTGCCAGCAGCCAAGATTTGTCTTGGGGGTCGGACGGGGAGCTGTTTTTT. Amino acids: CASSQDLSWGSDGELFF.

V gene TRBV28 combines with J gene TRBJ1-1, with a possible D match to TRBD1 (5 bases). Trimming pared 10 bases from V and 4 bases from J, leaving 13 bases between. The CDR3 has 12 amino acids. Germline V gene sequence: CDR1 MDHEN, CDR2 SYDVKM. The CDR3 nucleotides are TGTGCCACCCGAGTGGGGCGCACTGAAGCTTTCTTT. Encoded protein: CATRVGRTEAFF.

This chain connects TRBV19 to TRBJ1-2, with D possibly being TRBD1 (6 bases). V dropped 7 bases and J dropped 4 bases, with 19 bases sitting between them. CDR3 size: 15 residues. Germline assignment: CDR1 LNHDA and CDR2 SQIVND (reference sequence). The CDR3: CASTPGANLLYGYTF. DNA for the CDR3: TGTGCCAGTACCCCAGGGGCCAACCTACTCTATGGCTACACCTTC.

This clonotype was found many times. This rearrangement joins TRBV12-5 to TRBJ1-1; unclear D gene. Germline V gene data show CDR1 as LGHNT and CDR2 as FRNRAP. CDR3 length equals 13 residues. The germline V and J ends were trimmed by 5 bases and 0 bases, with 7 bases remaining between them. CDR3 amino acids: CASGMILNTEAFF. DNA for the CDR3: TGTGCTAGTGGTATGATACTGAACACTGAAGCTTTCTTT. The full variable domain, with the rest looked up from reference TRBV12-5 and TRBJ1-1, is DARVTQTPRHKVTEMGQEVTMRCQPILGHNTVFWYRQTMMQGLELLAYFRNRAPLDDSGMPKDRFSAEMPDATLATLKIQPSEPRDSAVYFCASGMILNTEAFFGQGTRLTVV.

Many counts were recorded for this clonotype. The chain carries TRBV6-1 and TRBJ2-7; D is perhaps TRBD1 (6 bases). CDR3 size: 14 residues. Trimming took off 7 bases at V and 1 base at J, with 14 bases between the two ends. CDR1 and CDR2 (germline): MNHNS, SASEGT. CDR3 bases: TGTGCCAGCATTAGATCGGACAGTTCCTACGAGCAGTACTTC. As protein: CASIRSDSSYEQYF.

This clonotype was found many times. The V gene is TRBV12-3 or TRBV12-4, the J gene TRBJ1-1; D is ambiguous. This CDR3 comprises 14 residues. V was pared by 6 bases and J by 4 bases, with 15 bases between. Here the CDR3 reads CASSLFGIGTEAFF. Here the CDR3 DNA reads TGTGCCAGCAGCCTTTTTGGGATCGGCACTGAAGCTTTCTTT.